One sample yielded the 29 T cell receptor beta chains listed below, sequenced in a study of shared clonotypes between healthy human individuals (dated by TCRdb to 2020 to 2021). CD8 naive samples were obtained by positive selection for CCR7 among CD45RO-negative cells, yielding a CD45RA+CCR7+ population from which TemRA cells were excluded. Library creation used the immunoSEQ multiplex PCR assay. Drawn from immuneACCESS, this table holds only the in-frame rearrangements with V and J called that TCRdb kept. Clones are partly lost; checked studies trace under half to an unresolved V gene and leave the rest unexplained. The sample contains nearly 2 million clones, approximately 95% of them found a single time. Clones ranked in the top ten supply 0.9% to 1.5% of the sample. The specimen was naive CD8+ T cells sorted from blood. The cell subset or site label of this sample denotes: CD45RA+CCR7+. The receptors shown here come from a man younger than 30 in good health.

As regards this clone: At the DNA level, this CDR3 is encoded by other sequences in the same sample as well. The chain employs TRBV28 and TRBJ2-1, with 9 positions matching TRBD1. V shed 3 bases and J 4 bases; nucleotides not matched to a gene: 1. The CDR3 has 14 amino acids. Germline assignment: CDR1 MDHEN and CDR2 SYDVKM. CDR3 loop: CASSLGTGYNEQFF. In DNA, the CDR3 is TGTGCCAGCAGTTTGGGGACAGGGTACAATGAGCAGTTCTTC.

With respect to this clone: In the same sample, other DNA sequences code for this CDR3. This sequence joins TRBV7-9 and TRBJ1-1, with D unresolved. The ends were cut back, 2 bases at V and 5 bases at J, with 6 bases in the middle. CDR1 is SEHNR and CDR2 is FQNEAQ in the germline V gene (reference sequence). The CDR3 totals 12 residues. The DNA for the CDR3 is TGTGCCAGCAGCTTATCAGATACTGAAGCTTTCTTT. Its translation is CASSLSDTEAFF. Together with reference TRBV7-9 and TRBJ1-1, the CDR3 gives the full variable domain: DTGVSQNPRHKITKRGQNVTFRCDPISEHNRLYWYRQTLGQGPEFLTYFQNEAQLEKSRLLSDRFSAERPKGSFSTLEIQRTEQGDSAMYLCASSLSDTEAFFGQGTRLTVV.

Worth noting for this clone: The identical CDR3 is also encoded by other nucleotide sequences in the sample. CDR3 in amino acids: CASSPSAGGLSYEQYF. The CDR3, as DNA: TGTGCCAGCAGTCCGTCAGCGGGAGGCCTTTCCTACGAGCAGTACTTC. J is TRBJ2-7 and V is TRBV27; 9 positions match TRBD2. Germline V CDR1 and CDR2: MNHEY, SMNVEV (reference sequence). CDR3 length: 16 residues. Trimming at V came to 5 bases and at J to 1 base, leaving 9 bases not matched to a gene.

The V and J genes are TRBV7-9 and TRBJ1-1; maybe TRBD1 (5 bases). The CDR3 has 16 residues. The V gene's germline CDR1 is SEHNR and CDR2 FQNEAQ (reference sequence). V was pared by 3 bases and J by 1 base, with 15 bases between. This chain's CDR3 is CASSFRRDGTNTEAFF. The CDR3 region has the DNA TGTGCCAGCAGCTTCCGCCGGGACGGAACGAACACTGAAGCTTTCTTT.

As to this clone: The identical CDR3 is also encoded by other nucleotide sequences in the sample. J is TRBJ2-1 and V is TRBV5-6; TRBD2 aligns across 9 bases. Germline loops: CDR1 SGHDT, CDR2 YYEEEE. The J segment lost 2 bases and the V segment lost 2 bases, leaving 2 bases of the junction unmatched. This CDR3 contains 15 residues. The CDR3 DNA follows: TGTGCCAGCAGCTTTAGCGGGAGTCCCTACAATGAGCAGTTCTTC. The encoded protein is CASSFSGSPYNEQFF. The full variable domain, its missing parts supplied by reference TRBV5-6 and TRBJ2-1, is DAGVTQSPTHLIKTRGQQVTLRCSPKSGHDTVSWYQQALGQGPQFIFQYYEEEERQRGNFPDRFSGHQFPNYSSELNVNALLLGDSALYLCASSFSGSPYNEQFFGPGTRLTVL.

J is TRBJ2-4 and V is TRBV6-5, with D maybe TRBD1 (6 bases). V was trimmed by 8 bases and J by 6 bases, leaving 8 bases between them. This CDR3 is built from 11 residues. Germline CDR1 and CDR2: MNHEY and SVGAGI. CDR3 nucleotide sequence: TGTGCCAGCCCACAGGGAAACATTCAGTACTTC. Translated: CASPQGNIQYF.

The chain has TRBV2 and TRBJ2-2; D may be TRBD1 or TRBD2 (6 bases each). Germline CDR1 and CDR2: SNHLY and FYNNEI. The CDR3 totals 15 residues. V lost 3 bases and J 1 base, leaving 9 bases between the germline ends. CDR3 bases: TGTGCCAGCAGTGACAAGGGGGGGAACACCGGGGAGCTGTTTTTT. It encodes CASSDKGGNTGELFF.

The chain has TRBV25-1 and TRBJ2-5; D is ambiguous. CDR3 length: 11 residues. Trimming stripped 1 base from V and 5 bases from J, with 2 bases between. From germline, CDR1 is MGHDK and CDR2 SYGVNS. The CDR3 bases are TGTGCCAGCAGTGAATCGGAGACCCAGTACTTC. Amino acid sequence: CASSESETQYF.

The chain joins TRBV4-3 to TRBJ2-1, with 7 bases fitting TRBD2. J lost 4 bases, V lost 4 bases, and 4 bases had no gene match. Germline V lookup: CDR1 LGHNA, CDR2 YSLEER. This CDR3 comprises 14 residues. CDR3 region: CASSPGTMYNEQFF. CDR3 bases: TGCGCCAGCAGCCCGGGGACTATGTACAATGAGCAGTTCTTC.

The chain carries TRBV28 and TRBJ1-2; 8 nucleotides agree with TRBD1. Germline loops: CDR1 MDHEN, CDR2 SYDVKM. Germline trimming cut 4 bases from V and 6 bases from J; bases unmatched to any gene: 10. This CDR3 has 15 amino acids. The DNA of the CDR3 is TGTGCCAGCAGTTGGGAGGGCGGACAGGGCAATGGCTACACCTTC. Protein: CASSWEGGQGNGYTF.

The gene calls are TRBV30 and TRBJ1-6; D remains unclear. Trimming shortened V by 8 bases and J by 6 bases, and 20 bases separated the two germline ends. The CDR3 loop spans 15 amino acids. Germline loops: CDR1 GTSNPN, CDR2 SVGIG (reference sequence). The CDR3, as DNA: TGTGCCCGGCACAAGCCGGGAGCAACTAATTCACCCCTCCACTTT. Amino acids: CARHKPGATNSPLHF. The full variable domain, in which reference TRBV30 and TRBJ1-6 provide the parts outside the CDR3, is SQTIHQWPATLVQPVGSPLSLECTVEGTSNPNLYWYRQAAGRGLQLLFYSVGIGQISSEVPQNLSASRPQDRQFILSSKKLLLSDSGFYLCARHKPGATNSPLHFGNGTRLTVT.

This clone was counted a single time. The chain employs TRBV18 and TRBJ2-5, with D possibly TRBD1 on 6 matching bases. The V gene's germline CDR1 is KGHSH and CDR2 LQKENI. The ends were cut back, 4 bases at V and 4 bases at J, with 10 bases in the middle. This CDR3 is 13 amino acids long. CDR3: CASSRTGLETQYF. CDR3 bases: TGTGCCAGCTCACGCACAGGGTTAGAGACCCAGTACTTC.

CDR3 in amino acids: CASSIFGDYEQYF. Here the CDR3 DNA reads TGTGCCAGTAGTATATTTGGGGACTACGAGCAGTACTTC. J is TRBJ2-7 and V is TRBV19; no definite D call. The V gene lost 2 bases and the J gene lost 3 bases, with 8 bases spanning the gap. The CDR3 has 13 amino acids. Germline CDR1 reads LNHDA; CDR2 reads SQIVND (reference sequence).

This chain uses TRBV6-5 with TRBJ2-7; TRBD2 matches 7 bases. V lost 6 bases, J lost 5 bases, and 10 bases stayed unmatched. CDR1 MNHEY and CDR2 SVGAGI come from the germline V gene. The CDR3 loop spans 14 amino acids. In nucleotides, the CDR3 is TGTGCCAGCAGCCACTGGGAGGGTCCCCACGAGCAGTACTTC. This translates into CASSHWEGPHEQYF.

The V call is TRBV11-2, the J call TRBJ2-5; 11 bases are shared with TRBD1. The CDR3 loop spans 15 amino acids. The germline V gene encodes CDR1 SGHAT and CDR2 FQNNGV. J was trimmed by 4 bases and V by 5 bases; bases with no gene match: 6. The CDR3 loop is CASSPRTGGLETQYF. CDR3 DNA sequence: TGTGCCAGCAGCCCGCGGACAGGGGGCTTAGAGACCCAGTACTTC.

CDR3 sequence: CASSQGRGDTEAFF. In DNA form, the CDR3 reads TGCGCCAGCAGCCAAGGCCGGGGGGACACTGAAGCTTTCTTT. J is TRBJ1-1 and V is TRBV4-3, with a possible D match to TRBD1 (5 bases). This CDR3 contains 14 residues. V gave up 1 base and J gave up 3 bases, with 9 bases separating them. The germline gives CDR1 LGHNA, CDR2 YSLEER.

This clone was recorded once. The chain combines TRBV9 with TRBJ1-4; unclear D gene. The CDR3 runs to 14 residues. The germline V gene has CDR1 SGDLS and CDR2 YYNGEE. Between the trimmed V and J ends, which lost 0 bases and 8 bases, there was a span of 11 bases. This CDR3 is CASSVGREGEKLFF. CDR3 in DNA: TGTGCCAGCAGCGTAGGGAGGGAGGGCGAAAAACTGTTTTTT. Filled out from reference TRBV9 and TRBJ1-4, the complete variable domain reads DSGVTQTPKHLITATGQRVTLRCSPRSGDLSVYWYQQSLDQGLQFLIQYYNGEERAKGNILERFSAQQFPDLHSELNLSSLELGDSALYFCASSVGREGEKLFFGSGTQLSVL.

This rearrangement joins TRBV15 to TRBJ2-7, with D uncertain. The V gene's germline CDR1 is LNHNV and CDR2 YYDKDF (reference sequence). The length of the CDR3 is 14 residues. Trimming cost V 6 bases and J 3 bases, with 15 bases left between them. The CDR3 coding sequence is TGTGCCACCAGGCTTGGCCCCGAAAACTACGAGCAGTACTTC. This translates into CATRLGPENYEQYF.

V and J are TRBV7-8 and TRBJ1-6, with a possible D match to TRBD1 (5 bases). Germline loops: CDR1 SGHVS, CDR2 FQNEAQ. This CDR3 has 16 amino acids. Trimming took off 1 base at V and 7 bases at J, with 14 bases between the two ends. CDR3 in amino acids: CASSLGDLAPNSPLHF. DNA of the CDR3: TGTGCCAGCAGCTTAGGGGACCTAGCGCCGAATTCACCCCTCCACTTT.

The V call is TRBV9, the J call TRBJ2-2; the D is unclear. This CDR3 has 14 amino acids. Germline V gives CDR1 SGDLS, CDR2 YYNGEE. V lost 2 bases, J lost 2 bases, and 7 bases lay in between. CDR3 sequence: CASSVPANTGELFF. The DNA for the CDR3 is TGTGCCAGCAGCGTTCCAGCAAACACCGGGGAGCTGTTTTTT.

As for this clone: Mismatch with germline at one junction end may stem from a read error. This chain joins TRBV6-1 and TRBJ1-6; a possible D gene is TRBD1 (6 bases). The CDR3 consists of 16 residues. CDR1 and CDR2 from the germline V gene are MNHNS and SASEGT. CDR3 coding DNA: TGTGCCAGCAGCGAAGGGGGAAGCTCCTATAATTCACCCCTCCACTTT. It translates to CASSEGGSSYNSPLHF.

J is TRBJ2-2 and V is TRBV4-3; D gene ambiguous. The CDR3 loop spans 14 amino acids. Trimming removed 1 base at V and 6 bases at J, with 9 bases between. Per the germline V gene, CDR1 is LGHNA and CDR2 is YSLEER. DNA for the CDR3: TGCGCCAGCAGCCAAGGGGAAGGAGCCGGGGAGCTGTTTTTT. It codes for CASSQGEGAGELFF.

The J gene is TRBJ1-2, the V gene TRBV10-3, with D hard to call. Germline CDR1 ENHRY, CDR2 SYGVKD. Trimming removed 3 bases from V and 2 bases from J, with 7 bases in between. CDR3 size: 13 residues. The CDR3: CAISDLLNYGYTF. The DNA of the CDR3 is TGTGCCATCAGTGATCTCCTAAACTATGGCTACACCTTC.

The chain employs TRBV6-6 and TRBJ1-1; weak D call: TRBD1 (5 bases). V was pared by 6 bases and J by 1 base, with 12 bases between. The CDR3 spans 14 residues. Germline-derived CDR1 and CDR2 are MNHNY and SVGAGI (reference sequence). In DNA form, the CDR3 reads TGTGCCAGCAGACTCGAGGGGAGGAACACTGAAGCTTTCTTT. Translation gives CASRLEGRNTEAFF.

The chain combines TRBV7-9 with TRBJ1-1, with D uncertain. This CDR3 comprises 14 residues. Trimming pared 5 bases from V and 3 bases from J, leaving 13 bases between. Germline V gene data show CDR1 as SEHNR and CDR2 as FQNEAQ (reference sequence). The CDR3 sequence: CASSQVAAHTEAFF. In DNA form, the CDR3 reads TGTGCCAGCAGCCAGGTGGCAGCCCACACTGAAGCTTTCTTT.

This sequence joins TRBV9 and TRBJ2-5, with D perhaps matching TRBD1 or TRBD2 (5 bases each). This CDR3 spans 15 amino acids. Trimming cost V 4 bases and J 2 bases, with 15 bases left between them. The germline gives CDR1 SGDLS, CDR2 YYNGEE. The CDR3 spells CASSLSAGAQETQYF. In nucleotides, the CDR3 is TGTGCCAGCAGCCTCAGCGCCGGGGCACAAGAGACCCAGTACTTC. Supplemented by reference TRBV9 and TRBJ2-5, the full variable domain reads DSGVTQTPKHLITATGQRVTLRCSPRSGDLSVYWYQQSLDQGLQFLIQYYNGEERAKGNILERFSAQQFPDLHSELNLSSLELGDSALYFCASSLSAGAQETQYFGPGTRLLVL.

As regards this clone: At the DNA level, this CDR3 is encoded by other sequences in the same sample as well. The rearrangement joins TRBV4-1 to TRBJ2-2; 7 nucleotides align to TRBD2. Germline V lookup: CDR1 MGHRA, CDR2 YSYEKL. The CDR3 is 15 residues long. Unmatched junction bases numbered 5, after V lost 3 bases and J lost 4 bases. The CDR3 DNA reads TGCGCCAGCAGCCAGGGGGGAGGGGCCACCGGGGAGCTGTTTTTT. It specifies CASSQGGGATGELFF.

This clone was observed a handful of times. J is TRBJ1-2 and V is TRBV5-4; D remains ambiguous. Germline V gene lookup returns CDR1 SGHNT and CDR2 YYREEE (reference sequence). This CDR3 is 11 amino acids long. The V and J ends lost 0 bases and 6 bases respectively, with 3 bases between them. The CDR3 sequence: CASSLDNGYTF. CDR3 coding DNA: TGTGCCAGCAGCTTGGACAATGGCTACACCTTC.

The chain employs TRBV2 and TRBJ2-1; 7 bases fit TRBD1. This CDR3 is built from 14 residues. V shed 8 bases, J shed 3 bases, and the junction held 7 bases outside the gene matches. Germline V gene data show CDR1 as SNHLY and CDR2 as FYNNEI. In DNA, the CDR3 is TGTGCCAGCCGAGGACAGGTGTTCTACAATGAGCAGTTCTTC. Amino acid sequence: CASRGQVFYNEQFF.